The 14 T cell receptor beta chains given below trace back to one sample, sequenced in a study of PD-L1 blockade in urothelial cancer. Time point specified: pretreatment peripheral blood. Assay used: immunoSEQ multiplex PCR; TCRdb lists only in-frame clones, some missing. This table has tens of thousands of clones, 90% appearing once. The sample consisted of PBMCs, taken around atezolizumab (anti-PD-L1) treatment. Source of these receptors: a man aged 60 to 75 with urothelial cancer.

This clone was seen only once. This chain joins TRBV5-4 and TRBJ2-3, with 8 bases fitting TRBD2. V dropped 3 bases and J dropped 0; count of bases not matched to a gene: 3. This CDR3 is built from 15 residues. Germline V gives CDR1 SGHNT, CDR2 YYREEE (reference sequence). CDR3 protein: CASSSLAGSTDTQYF. The DNA of the CDR3 is TGTGCCAGCAGCTCGCTAGCGGGTAGCACAGATACGCAGTATTTT.

This clone was found once. The chain recombines TRBV6-5 with TRBJ1-1; D remains unclear. This CDR3 region has 11 residues. CDR1 MNHEY and CDR2 SVGAGI come from the germline V gene. V was trimmed by 6 bases and J by 3 bases, leaving 5 bases between them. The CDR3 coding sequence is TGTGCCAGCAGGGAGGACACTGAAGCTTTCTTT. It specifies CASREDTEAFF.

The gene calls are TRBV4-2 and TRBJ2-7, with D tentatively TRBD1 (5 bases). The V gene's germline CDR1 is LGHNA and CDR2 YNFKEQ. The V and J ends lost 0 bases and 1 base respectively, with 10 bases between them. This CDR3 comprises 15 residues. CDR3 in DNA: TGTGCCAGCAGCCAAGATGTGGCAGGGTCCTACGAGCAGTACTTC. Encoded protein: CASSQDVAGSYEQYF.

J is TRBJ2-1 and V is TRBV4-1; the match to TRBD2 covers 15 bases. V shed 3 bases, J shed 7 bases, and the junction held 7 bases outside the gene matches. Germline CDR1 MGHRA, CDR2 YSYEKL. There are 17 residues in the CDR3. The CDR3 nucleotides read TGCGCCAGCAGCCATAGGACTAGCGGGAGGGGAAGAAATGAGCAGTTCTTC. Its translation is CASSHRTSGRGRNEQFF.

This chain links TRBV5-4 with TRBJ2-1, with 10 bases fitting TRBD2. The V segment lost 0 bases and the J segment 9 bases; nucleotides outside the gene matches: 12. Germline-derived CDR1 and CDR2 are SGHNT and YYREEE (reference sequence). The CDR3 runs 17 residues. The CDR3 spells CASSLDSSSGSGVEQFF. The CDR3 DNA sequence: TGTGCCAGCAGCTTGGATTCCTCTAGCGGGAGCGGGGTTGAGCAGTTCTTC.

This clone was detected only a few times. The chain links TRBV2 to TRBJ1-2; D unclear. The CDR3 has 15 residues. The V gene's germline CDR1 is SNHLY and CDR2 FYNNEI. Trimming took off 11 bases at V and 14 bases at J, with 33 bases between the two ends. The CDR3 DNA follows: TGTGCCGCGGGTGGTCAGCAATCTTTCCCCTATGTTCGGACCTTC. It specifies CAAGGQQSFPYVRTF.

The chain carries TRBV29-1 and TRBJ2-3; 11 bases line up with TRBD2. Germline V gene data show CDR1 as SQVTM and CDR2 as ANQGSEA. Trimming removed 0 bases from V and 5 bases from J; junction bases left unmatched: 10. The CDR3 has 17 amino acids. CDR3 DNA sequence: TGCAGCGTTGAAGACTCTTTGACTAGCGGGGTTCGAGATACGCAGTATTTT. Translating gives CSVEDSLTSGVRDTQYF.

Remarks on this clone: Mismatch with germline at one junction end may stem from a read error. J is TRBJ1-1 and V is TRBV5-4; D is uncertain. The germline CDR1 and CDR2 sequences are SGHNT and YYREEE (reference sequence). The CDR3 length is 14 residues. The CDR3 DNA reads TGCGCCAGCAGCCAAGATGCGGGGAACACTGAAGCTTTCTTT. The encoded protein is CASSQDAGNTEAFF.

This chain joins TRBV14 and TRBJ2-5; D is perhaps TRBD1 (5 bases). The CDR3 sequence is 15 residues long. V gave up 4 bases and J gave up 4 bases, with 16 bases separating them. Looked up from germline, CDR1 is SGHDN and CDR2 is FVKESK. As DNA, the CDR3 is TGTGCCAGCAGCCGCCTTCAGGGTTTCGGAGAGACCCAGTACTTC. Protein product: CASSRLQGFGETQYF.

J is TRBJ1-4 and V is TRBV6-6; weak D call: TRBD1 (5 bases). Germline V gene sequence: CDR1 MNHNY, CDR2 SVGAGI (reference sequence). The ends were cut back, 6 bases at V and 7 bases at J, with 9 bases in the middle. The CDR3 contains 12 residues. CDR3 bases: TGTGCCAGCAGCGACAGTTTTGAAAAACTGTTTTTT. Translated: CASSDSFEKLFF.

This sequence joins TRBV19 and TRBJ1-4; the D is unclear. The CDR3 sequence is 14 residues long. Trimming stripped 3 bases from V and 5 bases from J, with 10 bases between. Germline V CDR1 and CDR2: LNHDA, SQIVND (reference sequence). The DNA of the CDR3 is TGTGCCAGTAGTATTGTAAACCAGAATGAAAAACTGTTTTTT. Translation: CASSIVNQNEKLFF.

As DNA, the CDR3 is TGTGCCAGCAGGGTTAGCGGGAGGGGCGAGCAGTACTTC. This translates into CASRVSGRGEQYF. The chain couples TRBV28 to TRBJ2-7; 11 bases match TRBD2. Germline V gene sequence: CDR1 MDHEN, CDR2 SYDVKM. The CDR3 covers 13 residues. The junction had 4 bases not matched to a gene; V was cut back by 6 bases and J by 6 bases.

The V and J genes are TRBV28 and TRBJ2-7; 10 nucleotides match TRBD1. J lost 4 bases, V lost 6 bases, and 9 bases had no gene match. Germline V gene data show CDR1 as MDHEN and CDR2 as SYDVKM. The CDR3 has 15 amino acids. The DNA of the CDR3 is TGTGCCAGCAGCAGCTCCGGGACAGGGGTTTACGAGCAGTACTTC. This codes for CASSSSGTGVYEQYF.

This clone was counted a single time. V usage is TRBV28 and J usage is TRBJ2-1; 8 positions agree with TRBD1. This CDR3 is built from 18 residues. Trimming at V came to 6 bases and at J to 4 bases, leaving 17 bases not matched to a gene. Germline V gene data show CDR1 as MDHEN and CDR2 as SYDVKM. CDR3 sequence reads: CASSSGGLTGAVYNEQFF. Written as DNA, the CDR3 is TGTGCCAGCAGCTCTGGGGGGCTGACAGGGGCCGTGTACAATGAGCAGTTCTTC.